A selection of T cell receptor beta chains follows, all from one sample in a study of PD-L1 blockade in urothelial cancer. The repertoire was sequenced with immunoSEQ multiplex PCR; TCRdb's copy has only in-frame clones and lacks some. The top ten clones hold 1.5% to 2% of a sample with fewer than 65,000 clones, roughly four fifths of them seen once. The sequences come from PBMCs, collected around atezolizumab (anti-PD-L1) treatment. These receptors came from an older man with urothelial cancer. CDR3s include the opening cysteine and the closing phenylalanine or tryptophan. Clone size, where shown, is once, few, many, or a class for clones that have expanded.

j_call v_call clone_size cdr3_aa
TRBJ1-2 TRBV25-1 NA CASSEDTVYGYTF
TRBJ2-2 TRBV5-1 once CASSLAWNTGELFF
TRBJ2-3 TRBV4-2 NA CASSQDAGTDTQYF
TRBJ2-1 TRBV7-9 NA CASSLSGFSYNEQFF
TRBJ2-2 TRBV6-1 few CASSEDRDTNTGELFF
TRBJ2-7 TRBV28 NA CASSLDGARREQYF
TRBJ1-4 TRBV4-3 NA CASSQEEAGLNEKLFF
TRBJ2-1 TRBV28 few CASSLGHEQFF
TRBJ2-7 TRBV6-5 NA CASSYSKGAYSYEQYF
TRBJ2-2 TRBV7-3 NA CASSSGVPTGELFF
TRBJ2-7 TRBV11-2 once CASSLQPRIGKHEQYF
TRBJ2-2 TRBV6-6 NA CASSLPGTRNTGELFF
TRBJ2-5 TRBV11-3 once CASRGNGFRETQYF
TRBJ1-2 TRBV6-1 NA CASGQNYGYTF
TRBJ2-7 TRBV7-8 NA CASSLVSSGSLYEQYF
TRBJ2-7 TRBV27 NA CASSLRGINYEQYF
TRBJ2-1 TRBV7-2 NA CASSLMKAGGGEQFF
TRBJ1-1 TRBV10-3 NA CAIKRQGANTEAFF
TRBJ2-2 TRBV19 NA CASSQTWGTGANTGELFF
TRBJ1-1 TRBV4-1 NA CASSQEVTILNTEAFF
TRBJ1-1 TRBV4-3 few CASSQDEVRDSYLNTEAFF
TRBJ2-7 TRBV6-5 NA CASSWTSGPYEQYF
TRBJ2-1 TRBV9 NA CASSAKEGSYNEQFF
TRBJ2-2 TRBV6-5 NA CASSRPGRTGELFF
TRBJ1-5 TRBV19 NA CASTSTEHQPQHF
TRBJ2-7 TRBV19 few CASSRTGRPGEQYF
TRBJ1-1 TRBV19 NA CASSKYSNTEAFF
TRBJ1-2 TRBV30 many CAWKLQGRPGYGYTF
TRBJ2-7 TRBV6-5 NA CASSFSGGPYEQYF
TRBJ1-1 TRBV28 NA CASSKALSGTEAFF
TRBJ1-5 TRBV6-1 NA CASQQGAGQPQHF
TRBJ2-7 TRBV27 NA CASSLRQGYEQYF
TRBJ1-1 TRBV27 many CASSLRFTGGSGTEAFF
TRBJ1-1 TRBV7-8 NA CASSLDAGPTEAFF
TRBJ1-3 TRBV28 NA CASRRDRGSGNTIYF
TRBJ2-7 TRBV19 once CASSISLLTSGSFYEQYF
TRBJ1-3 TRBV11-3 NA CASSFPRDMSIYF
TRBJ2-1 TRBV6-5 NA CASRATAEQFF